Described below is a single TCR beta chain sequence and its context. TCRdb's table, derived via immunoSEQ multiplex PCR, lists solely in-frame clones and lacks some. The sample comprises about 300,000 clones, 90% of which are singletons, and over 3.5% rests with the top ten. The data derive from a study of blood T cell repertoires in COVID-19. Overall study context: Acute and convalescent COVID-19 specimens originated in the United States, Italy and Spain. T cells, B-cell-depleted T cells, or PBMCs provided the cDNA or gDNA that served as material.

V lost 1 base, J lost 4 bases, and 5 bases stayed unmatched. The CDR3 sequence is 15 residues long. CDR1 is MDHEN, CDR2 SYDVKM, per germline. Participants, 18 to 89 years old, spanned 24 US areas. Participants were placed into cohorts based on the clinical history they reported. The material sequenced was PBMCs or T cells enriched from blood (not recorded which). This TCR came from a woman younger than 30 with acute COVID-19. The V gene is TRBV28, the J gene TRBJ1-2, with 8 bases aligning to TRBD1. The CDR3 nucleotides read TGTGCCAGCAGTTTATCCCCCAGGGGGCTCTATGGCTACACCTTC. It codes for CASSLSPRGLYGYTF.